Following are 21 T cell receptor beta chains from one sample sequenced in a study of T cells in Graves' hyperthyroidism and ophthalmopathy. TCR beta CDR3 region amplification was performed from RNA transcripts. The primer set for the first-round RT-PCR of the TCR CDR3 was HTBI. TCRdb reprocessed the multiplex PCR reads with MiXCR, giving one entry per CDR3 protein. The table shows some 500,000 distinct CDR3 sequences, with approximately 25% occurring only once. Sequenced input: blood. The receptors here all came from a woman younger than 45 with Graves' ophthalmopathy.

The V call is TRBV27, the J call TRBJ2-2, with D maybe TRBD2 (5 bases). In germline, CDR1 is MNHEY, CDR2 SMNVEV (reference sequence). CDR3 length: 14 amino acids. The V and J ends lost 4 bases and 0 bases respectively, with 6 bases between them. The CDR3 coding sequence is TGTGCCAGCAGTTCCGGGACGAACACCGGGGAGCTGTTTTTT. Amino acids: CASSSGTNTGELFF.

This clonotype was found a few times. The chain is built from TRBV6-1 and TRBJ2-5; D uncertain. The V end was cut by 8 bases, the J end by 2 bases, with 12 bases between. CDR1 and CDR2 (germline): MNHNS, SASEGT. The CDR3 runs 13 residues. The CDR3 region is CASRRNLQETQYF. CDR3 coding DNA: TGTGCCAGCCGCCGGAACCTACAAGAGACCCAGTACTTC.

V usage is TRBV5-1 and J usage is TRBJ1-1, with D tentatively TRBD1 (5 bases). Trimming removed 1 base at V and 0 bases at J, with 16 bases between. The CDR3 runs 17 residues. The germline V gene encodes CDR1 SGHRS and CDR2 YFSETQ. The CDR3 sequence: CASSLLGTLDVNTEAFF. CDR3 nucleotide sequence: TGCGCCAGCAGCTTGTTGGGGACTCTCGATGTGAACACTGAAGCTTTCTTT. Supplemented by reference TRBV5-1 and TRBJ1-1, the full variable domain reads KAGVTQTPRYLIKTRGQQVTLSCSPISGHRSVSWYQQTPGQGLQFLFEYFSETQRNKGNFPGRFSGRQFSNSRSEMNVSTLELGDSALYLCASSLLGTLDVNTEAFFGQGTRLTVV.

J is TRBJ1-1 and V is TRBV6-1, with 7 bases matching TRBD1. J gave up 1 base and V 8 bases, and 10 bases lay outside the gene matches. CDR3 length: 15 residues. Germline V gene sequence: CDR1 MNHNS, CDR2 SASEGT. Here the CDR3 DNA reads TGTGCCAGCTCCCCGGGACAGCAACCGAACACTGAAGCTTTCTTT. Amino acid sequence: CASSPGQQPNTEAFF.

This clonotype was observed at least ten times. The chain links TRBV4-1 to TRBJ1-2, with TRBD1 as a possible D gene (5 bases). There are 19 residues in the CDR3. V was cut by 1 base and J by 2 bases, with 23 bases left in between. Germline V lookup: CDR1 MGHRA, CDR2 YSYEKL. CDR3 coding DNA: TGCGCCAGCAGCCAAGGGGGCCCCTTCGACAGTGACTCCAACTATGGCTACACCTTC. This translates into CASSQGGPFDSDSNYGYTF.

About this clonotype: A read error is possible here, since a much larger clone lies one base away. The V gene is TRBV6-2 or TRBV6-3, the J gene TRBJ2-7; TRBD1 matches 12 bases. This CDR3 has 16 amino acids. Germline values: CDR1 MNHEY, CDR2 SVGEGT. The chain's CDR3 is CASSRAGTGGYHEQHF. CDR3 nucleotides: TGTGCCAGCAGCCGAGCCGGGACAGGGGGCTACCACGAGCAGCACTTC.

In its sample, this clonotype was seen many times. The V call is TRBV6-1, the J call TRBJ1-2, with D possibly TRBD1 on 5 matching bases. CDR1 is MNHNS and CDR2 is SASEGT in the germline V gene. Deletions cut 4 bases from V and 4 bases from J, with 10 bases between. The CDR3 is 13 amino acids. As DNA, the CDR3 is TGTGCCAGCAGTGGCAGGGCCAGCTATGGCTACACCTTC. Translating it yields CASSGRASYGYTF.

This chain joins TRBV19 and TRBJ2-2; D gene uncertain. Trimming took 3 bases from V and 7 from J, leaving 6 bases between them. CDR1 is LNHDA and CDR2 is SQIVND in the germline V gene (reference sequence). This CDR3 has 12 amino acids. CDR3 DNA: TGTGCCAGTAGTATCGCCTACGGGGAGCTGTTTTTT. The encoded protein is CASSIAYGELFF.

This clonotype was detected ten times or more. The chain joins TRBV27 to TRBJ1-5; TRBD1 is a possible D gene (6 bases). V lost 0 bases to trimming and J lost 2 bases, with 8 bases between them. Germline CDR1 and CDR2: MNHEY and SMNVEV (reference sequence). The CDR3 is 15 residues long. CDR3 in amino acids: CASSLSGQRNQPQHF. CDR3 bases: TGTGCCAGCAGTTTATCCGGACAGCGCAATCAGCCCCAGCATTTT.

The chain joins TRBV6-1 to TRBJ2-5; 14 bases line up with TRBD2. The germline CDR1 and CDR2 sequences are MNHNS and SASEGT. Losses at the gene ends were 8 bases for V and 4 bases for J; bases not matched to a gene: 15. The length of the CDR3 is 18 residues. DNA for the CDR3: TGTGCCAGCGGGGGGCTTGGGACTAGCGGGGGCCTAAGAGAGACCCAGTACTTC. The encoded protein is CASGGLGTSGGLRETQYF.

In its sample, this clonotype was seen many times. The chain couples TRBV2 to TRBJ2-5, with TRBD1 matching over 8 bases. Germline loops: CDR1 SNHLY, CDR2 FYNNEI. The CDR3 contains 13 residues. V gave up 6 bases and J gave up 4 bases; unmatched junction bases: 4. CDR3 sequence: CASRGQGGETQYF. Written as DNA, the CDR3 is TGTGCCAGCAGAGGACAGGGAGGAGAGACCCAGTACTTC.

This clonotype was picked up many times. V gene TRBV12-3 or TRBV12-4 combines with J gene TRBJ1-1; TRBD1 is a possible D gene (5 bases). The germline V and J ends were trimmed by 7 bases and 4 bases, with 13 bases remaining between them. This CDR3 comprises 13 residues. CDR3 protein: CASNPSGVTEAFF. The CDR3 coding sequence is TGTGCCAGCAATCCCTCGGGGGTCACTGAAGCTTTCTTT.

This clonotype has a count of ten or more. The V and J genes are TRBV6-5 and TRBJ1-1; a possible D gene is TRBD1 (5 bases). The CDR3 totals 13 residues. Trimming shortened V by 6 bases and J by 5 bases, and 13 bases separated the two germline ends. Germline-derived CDR1 and CDR2 are MNHEY and SVGAGI. The DNA for the CDR3 is TGTGCCAGCAGGCGCCAAAGGGGAACTGAAGCTTTCTTT. Translated: CASRRQRGTEAFF.

This clonotype has a count of ten or more. This chain connects TRBV7-8 to TRBJ2-3, with 9 bases identical to TRBD2. The CDR3 covers 13 residues. Germline values: CDR1 SGHVS, CDR2 FQNEAQ. V lost 10 bases, J lost 4 bases, and 6 bases stayed unmatched. CDR3 sequence reads: CATSSGAPDTQYF. The CDR3 DNA sequence: TGTGCCACCTCTAGCGGGGCACCAGATACGCAGTATTTT.

This clonotype was observed at least ten times. The chain links TRBV28 to TRBJ2-7; no definite D call. This CDR3 comprises 13 residues. Trimming removed 2 bases from V and 3 bases from J, with 8 bases in between. Per germline, CDR1 MDHEN and CDR2 SYDVKM. CDR3 in amino acids: CASSLTAYYEQYF. In DNA, the CDR3 is TGTGCCAGCAGTTTAACGGCATACTACGAGCAGTACTTC.

This clonotype was picked up one time. This chain links TRBV12-3 or TRBV12-4 with TRBJ2-5, with 7 bases aligning to TRBD2. The CDR3 is 14 residues long. With 6 bases clipped from V and 4 bases from J, the junction kept 8 bases outside the gene matches. The DNA for the CDR3 is TGTGCCAGCAGCTCCGGGGGGTTAGGAGAGACCCAGTACTTC. Its translation is CASSSGGLGETQYF.

The V and J genes are TRBV19 and TRBJ2-7, with 14 bases lining up with TRBD2. Per germline, CDR1 LNHDA and CDR2 SQIVND (reference sequence). The CDR3 runs to 13 residues. V was clipped by 6 bases and J by 7 bases; unmatched bases: 2. For the CDR3, the DNA is TGTGCCAGTAGCCGGACTAGCGGGAGGGAGCAGTACTTC. Encoded protein: CASSRTSGREQYF.

In this sample, this clonotype turned up many times. This chain joins TRBV3-1 and TRBJ1-2; the D gene is possibly TRBD1 (6 bases). In germline, CDR1 is LGHDT, CDR2 YNNKEL (reference sequence). This CDR3 is built from 14 residues. The V and J ends lost 0 bases and 6 bases respectively, with 11 bases between them. The CDR3 here is CASSQERQGNGYTF. CDR3 in DNA: TGTGCCAGCAGCCAAGAGAGGCAGGGGAATGGCTACACCTTC.

This clonotype was observed a handful of times. The chain uses TRBV11-2 and TRBJ1-1, with 7 bases aligning to TRBD1. J gave up 1 base and V 5 bases, and 13 bases lay outside the gene matches. The CDR3 spans 17 residues. Per the germline V gene, CDR1 is SGHAT and CDR2 is FQNNGV. This CDR3 is CASSPHPRGTANTEAFF. CDR3 nucleotides: TGTGCCAGCAGCCCCCACCCAAGGGGGACAGCGAACACTGAAGCTTTCTTT.

This chain connects TRBV5-1 to TRBJ2-7, with TRBD1 identical over 8 bases. Germline V lookup: CDR1 SGHRS, CDR2 YFSETQ. The CDR3 runs to 13 residues. The junction had 6 bases not matched to a gene; V was cut back by 0 bases and J by 10 bases. The CDR3 region has the DNA TGCGCCAGCAGCTTGGAGGCCAGGGGGCTACAGTACTTC. It encodes CASSLEARGLQYF.

This clonotype was detected many times. V gene TRBV20-1 combines with J gene TRBJ1-5; 7 bases agree with TRBD1. The length of the CDR3 is 15 residues. V trimming: 5 bases; J trimming: 1 base; junction bases outside the gene matches: 8. The germline V gene encodes CDR1 DFQATT and CDR2 SNEGSKA (reference sequence). The CDR3: CSASKGARSNQPQHF. The CDR3 DNA follows: TGCAGTGCTTCAAAGGGGGCGCGGAGCAATCAGCCCCAGCATTTT.